Presented here are 13 T cell receptor beta chains from one specimen sequenced in a study of sequential checkpoint blockade in melanoma. The treatment was: randomized to nivolumab then ipilimumab (arm A) or the reverse (arm B). Libraries were prepared by immunoSEQ multiplex PCR; TCRdb keeps only in-frame clonotypes and omits some of them. The sample yields approximately 3,600 clones, 30% to 40% seen once. The specimen was tumor tissue (inferred from file names), collected from a patient given nivolumab and ipilimumab in sequence. The receptors shown here come from a human donor with melanoma.

The chain carries TRBV5-1 and TRBJ1-1; perhaps TRBD1 as D (6 bases). CDR1 is SGHRS and CDR2 is YFSETQ in the germline V gene. The length of the CDR3 is 16 residues. Trimming took off 4 bases at V and 1 base at J, with 17 bases between the two ends. The CDR3 nucleotides read TGCGCCAGCAGCAAGTATCGGAACAGGGAGAACACTGAAGCTTTCTTT. Its protein product is CASSKYRNRENTEAFF.

The chain employs TRBV11-3 and TRBJ1-4; 9 bases match TRBD1. The CDR3 covers 15 residues. The germline CDR1 and CDR2 sequences are SGHNT and YENEEA. Trimming cost V 0 bases and J 6 bases; bases outside gene matches: 2. The CDR3: CASSLEGQGDEKLFF. Here the CDR3 DNA reads TGTGCCAGCAGCTTAGAGGGACAGGGTGATGAAAAACTGTTTTTT. Based on the CDR3 plus reference TRBV11-3 and TRBJ1-4, the full variable domain is EAGVVQSPRYKIIEKKQPVAFWCNPISGHNTLYWYLQNLGQGPELLIRYENEEAVDDSQLPKDRFSAERLKGVDSTLKIQPAELGDSAVYLCASSLEGQGDEKLFFGSGTQLSVL.

The chain couples TRBV29-1 to TRBJ2-1; 10 bases align to TRBD2. CDR3 length: 17 amino acids. Unmatched junction bases numbered 11, after V lost 6 bases and J lost 0 bases. Per germline, CDR1 SQVTM and CDR2 ANQGSEA. The CDR3 loop is CSVRSTSGAISYNEQFF. As DNA, the CDR3 is TGCAGCGTCCGGAGTACTAGCGGGGCAATCTCCTACAATGAGCAGTTCTTC.

By its share, this clone is medium-sized. The chain recombines TRBV9 with TRBJ1-1; no clear D gene. This CDR3 is built from 13 residues. Between the trimmed V and J ends, which lost 3 bases and 1 base, there was a span of 7 bases. Germline CDR1 is SGDLS and CDR2 is YYNGEE. This CDR3 reads CASSGEPNTEAFF. CDR3 DNA sequence: TGTGCCAGCAGCGGGGAACCGAACACTGAAGCTTTCTTT.

A few counts support this clone. The rearrangement links TRBV19 to TRBJ2-3; 8 nucleotides align to TRBD2. V shed 5 bases, J shed 2 bases, and the junction held 9 bases outside the gene matches. Germline CDR1 and CDR2: LNHDA and SQIVND (reference sequence). CDR3 length equals 16 residues. The chain's CDR3 is CASSSQIAGNTDTQYF. CDR3 bases: TGTGCCAGTAGTTCCCAGATAGCGGGGAACACAGATACGCAGTATTTT.

V and J are TRBV18 and TRBJ1-5; tentatively, D is TRBD1 (5 bases). The ends were cut back, 4 bases at V and 2 bases at J, with 15 bases in the middle. The CDR3 length is 16 residues. CDR1 and CDR2 from the germline V gene are KGHSH and LQKENI. In nucleotides, the CDR3 is TGTGCCAGCTCACTAAACCCAGGGATTGGCAATCAGCCCCAGCATTTT. This sequence encodes CASSLNPGIGNQPQHF.

This clone was counted only a few times. The V call is TRBV5-1, the J call TRBJ2-2, with 10 nucleotides matching TRBD1. The CDR3 is 17 amino acids. The junction had 8 bases not matched to a gene; V was cut back by 4 bases and J by 2 bases. The germline gives CDR1 SGHRS, CDR2 YFSETQ. CDR3 coding DNA: TGCGCCAGCAGCCAAAAGATGACAGGGGGCAACACCGGGGAGCTGTTTTTT. Translating it yields CASSQKMTGGNTGELFF.

This clone has more than one count but fewer than ten. The chain is built from TRBV19 and TRBJ1-1; no clear D. The CDR3 totals 15 residues. Germline assignment: CDR1 LNHDA and CDR2 SQIVND (reference sequence). Trimming took off 3 bases at V and 4 bases at J, with 15 bases between the two ends. The CDR3 DNA reads TGTGCCAGTAGTATCAGGTGGGTCCGGGGCACTGAAGCTTTCTTT. Encoded protein: CASSIRWVRGTEAFF.

This clone was seen a few times. This chain joins TRBV6-8 and TRBJ1-1; D gene ambiguous. V lost 5 bases to trimming and J lost 5 bases, with 12 bases between them. Germline values: CDR1 MNHGY, CDR2 SAAAGT. The CDR3 length is 13 residues. The CDR3: CASSPLRETEAFF. CDR3 bases: TGTGCCAGCAGTCCCCTGCGGGAAACTGAAGCTTTCTTT.

This clone is labeled medium-sized (0.01 to 0.1%). This rearrangement joins TRBV10-2 to TRBJ2-3, with TRBD2 identical over 14 bases. This CDR3 is 16 amino acids long. Germline CDR1 reads WSHSY; CDR2 reads SAAADI. J gave up 6 bases and V 2 bases, and 4 bases lay outside the gene matches. This CDR3 reads CASSEGTSGRRDTQYF. In DNA form, the CDR3 reads TGCGCCAGCAGTGAGGGGACTAGCGGGAGAAGGGATACGCAGTATTTT.

This clone was counted a few times. The chain has TRBV28 and TRBJ1-2, with TRBD1 identical over 9 bases. This CDR3 has 16 residues. The V and J ends lost 2 bases and 7 bases, in that order; junction bases with no gene match: 11. Germline V gives CDR1 MDHEN, CDR2 SYDVKM. The DNA of the CDR3 is TGTGCCAGCAGTTTAAGGCCAACGGGACAGGGTTTTGGCTACACCTTC. This encodes CASSLRPTGQGFGYTF.

The chain carries TRBV28 and TRBJ1-1, with D hard to call. Trimming removed 2 bases from V and 3 bases from J, with 7 bases in between. The length of the CDR3 is 13 residues. The germline V gene has CDR1 MDHEN and CDR2 SYDVKM. The CDR3: CASSLTGDTEAFF. CDR3 sequence (DNA): TGTGCCAGCAGTTTAACCGGGGACACTGAAGCTTTCTTT.

Only a few counts were recorded for this clone. The chain recombines TRBV7-6 with TRBJ2-7, with D maybe TRBD1 (6 bases). The CDR3 sequence is 15 residues long. Germline CDR1 reads SGHVS; CDR2 reads FNYEAQ. Trimming stripped 8 bases from V and 7 bases from J, with 24 bases between. The CDR3 sequence: CASRGGGVLGREQYV. The CDR3 bases are TGTGCCAGCCGGGGTGGGGGCGTCTTGGGGCGAGAGCAGTACGTC.